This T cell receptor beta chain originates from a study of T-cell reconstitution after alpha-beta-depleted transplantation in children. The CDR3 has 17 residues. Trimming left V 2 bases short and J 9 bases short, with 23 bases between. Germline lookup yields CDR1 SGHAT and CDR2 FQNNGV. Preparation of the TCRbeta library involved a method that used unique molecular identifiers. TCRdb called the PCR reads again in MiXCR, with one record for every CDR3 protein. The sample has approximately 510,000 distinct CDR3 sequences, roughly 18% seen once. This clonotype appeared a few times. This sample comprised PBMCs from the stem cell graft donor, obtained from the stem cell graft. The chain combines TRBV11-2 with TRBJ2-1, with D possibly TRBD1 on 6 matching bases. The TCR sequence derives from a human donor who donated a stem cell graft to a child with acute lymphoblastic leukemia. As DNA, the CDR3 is TGTGCCAGCAGCTTAAAGGCGTCGTTTCTGGGGGCCGGTGAGCAGTTCTTC. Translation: CASSLKASFLGAGEQFF. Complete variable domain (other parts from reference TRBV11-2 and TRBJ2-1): EAGVAQSPRYKIIEKRQSVAFWCNPISGHATLYWYQQILGQGPKLLIQFQNNGVVDDSQLPKDRFSAERLKGVDSTLKIQPAKLEDSAVYLCASSLKASFLGAGEQFFGPGTRLTVL.